The 25 T cell receptor beta chains below were found in one sample sequenced in a study of blood T cell repertoires in COVID-19. Sequencing used immunoSEQ multiplex PCR; TCRdb keeps in-frame clones, though not all of them. This sample has around 270,000 clones, with 80% to 90% found just once. The sequenced sample consisted of PBMCs or T cells enriched from blood (not recorded which). The receptors were sampled from a woman in her thirties or forties who had been exposed to COVID-19.

The count of this clone is one. The chain links TRBV4-3 to TRBJ2-2, with D possibly being TRBD2 (7 bases). This CDR3 comprises 13 residues. From germline, CDR1 is LGHNA and CDR2 YSLEER. The V end lost 9 bases, the J end lost 5 bases, and 13 bases lay between the germline ends. The DNA of the CDR3 is TGCGCCAGTGGGAGGGGGTTAACCGGGGAGCTGTTTTTT. Residues: CASGRGLTGELFF.

CDR3 in amino acids: CASSQEAGGGKEQYF. The CDR3 region has the DNA TGCGCCAGCAGCCAAGAGGCGGGGGGGGGCAAGGAGCAGTACTTC. The rearrangement joins TRBV4-3 to TRBJ2-7; TRBD2 aligns across 9 bases. Germline trimming cut 0 bases from V and 7 bases from J; bases unmatched to any gene: 7. Germline values: CDR1 LGHNA, CDR2 YSLEER. This CDR3 region has 15 residues.

The chain joins TRBV19 to TRBJ2-5, with TRBD2 as a possible D gene (5 bases). Trimming stripped 4 bases from V and 5 bases from J, with 8 bases between. The CDR3 is 12 residues long. Germline CDR1 and CDR2: LNHDA and SQIVND (reference sequence). CDR3 sequence (DNA): TGTGCCAGTAGTACACAGCGGGAGACCCAGTACTTC. It yields the protein CASSTQRETQYF. Variable domain in full (rest from reference TRBV19 and TRBJ2-5): DGGITQSPKYLFRKEGQNVTLSCEQNLNHDAMYWYRQDPGQGLRLIYYSQIVNDFQKGDIAEGYSVSREKKESFPLTVTSAQKNPTAFYLCASSTQRETQYFGPGTRLLVL.

This clone was counted a single time. The chain couples TRBV10-3 to TRBJ2-2, with a weak D call TRBD1 (5 bases). The germline CDR1 and CDR2 sequences are ENHRY and SYGVKD. The CDR3 loop spans 15 amino acids. The ends were cut back, 2 bases at V and 5 bases at J, with 12 bases in the middle. The CDR3 nucleotides are TGTGCCATCAGTGAGGTGGGGCAAATTACCGGGGAGCTGTTTTTT. Translated, it gives CAISEVGQITGELFF.

The CDR3 sequence: CASSLRTPTGELFF. CDR3 bases: TGCGCCAGCAGCTTGAGGACACCCACCGGGGAGCTGTTTTTT. The rearrangement uses TRBV5-1 and TRBJ2-2; tentatively, D is TRBD1 (5 bases). The CDR3 runs 14 residues. V shed 1 base and J shed 4 bases, with 8 bases lying between them. The germline CDR1 and CDR2 sequences are SGHRS and YFSETQ.

V usage is TRBV5-4 and J usage is TRBJ2-5, with no clear D. The CDR3 is 13 amino acids. Germline assignment: CDR1 SGHNT and CDR2 YYREEE (reference sequence). With 1 base removed from V and 2 bases from J, the gap between germline ends came to 6 bases. CDR3: CASSLPRQETQYF. The CDR3 coding sequence is TGTGCCAGCAGCTTGCCCAGGCAAGAGACCCAGTACTTC.

The chain joins TRBV7-9 to TRBJ2-5; unclear D gene. CDR1 and CDR2 (germline): SEHNR, FQNEAQ (reference sequence). V lost 2 bases and J lost 1, with 11 bases in between. The CDR3 spans 15 residues. The DNA of the CDR3 is TGTGCCAGCAGCTTATCGGTCCGAACCCAAGAGACCCAGTACTTC. The encoded protein is CASSLSVRTQETQYF.

The chain has TRBV11-3 and TRBJ2-1, with TRBD1 identical over 8 bases. The CDR3 consists of 14 residues. V lost 6 bases and J lost 9; bases outside the gene matches: 10. CDR1 SGHNT and CDR2 YENEEA come from the germline V gene. This chain's CDR3 is CASSYRGQGSEQFF. CDR3 in DNA: TGTGCCAGCAGTTACCGAGGACAGGGTAGTGAGCAGTTCTTC.

This chain connects TRBV19 to TRBJ2-7, with 9 bases matching TRBD1. CDR3 length: 15 residues. Germline CDR1 LNHDA, CDR2 SQIVND (reference sequence). Trimming removed 8 bases from V and 3 bases from J; junction bases left unmatched: 11. CDR3 in amino acids: CASRQGQGRFYEQYF. As DNA, the CDR3 is TGTGCCAGTCGTCAGGGACAGGGCAGATTCTACGAGCAGTACTTC.

The chain links TRBV11-3 to TRBJ2-3; possible D gene TRBD2, 6 bases. Germline-derived CDR1 and CDR2 are SGHNT and YENEEA. V was shortened by 6 bases and J by 4 bases, with 11 bases between the two germline ends. This CDR3 contains 13 residues. The CDR3: CASSITGADTQYF. In DNA form, the CDR3 reads TGTGCCAGCAGTATCACGGGGGCAGATACGCAGTATTTT.

The rearrangement uses TRBV9 and TRBJ2-3; D gene unclear. V was shortened by 5 bases and J by 6 bases, with 16 bases between the two germline ends. Germline V lookup: CDR1 SGDLS, CDR2 YYNGEE. CDR3 length equals 14 residues. Here the CDR3 reads CASRQDSALDTQYF. The CDR3 DNA follows: TGTGCCAGCAGGCAGGATTCAGCTCTGGATACGCAGTATTTT.

The V gene is TRBV27, the J gene TRBJ1-2; 7 nucleotides agree with TRBD1. This CDR3 is built from 14 residues. V shed 10 bases and J 7 bases; nucleotides not matched to a gene: 15. Germline V gene lookup returns CDR1 MNHEY and CDR2 SMNVEV (reference sequence). The CDR3 spells CATMLRDRVGGYTF. The CDR3 DNA reads TGTGCCACCATGCTTCGAGACAGGGTGGGTGGCTACACCTTC.

The V and J genes are TRBV9 and TRBJ2-5; 12 bases are shared with TRBD2. The germline V gene encodes CDR1 SGDLS and CDR2 YYNGEE. V was pared by 4 bases and J by 2 bases, with 6 bases of the junction left unmatched. This CDR3 is built from 16 residues. CDR3 nucleotide sequence: TGTGCCAGCAGCTCCGGACTAGCGGGAAGTCAAGAGACCCAGTACTTC. Translating gives CASSSGLAGSQETQYF.

This CDR3 reads CASSLAHRGLGEAFF. DNA of the CDR3: TGTGCCAGCAGCTTAGCGCACCGGGGACTTGGGGAAGCTTTCTTT. The V gene is TRBV7-9, the J gene TRBJ1-1, with D perhaps TRBD1 (5 bases). From germline, CDR1 is SEHNR and CDR2 FQNEAQ (reference sequence). CDR3 length equals 15 residues. Trimming took 0 bases from V and 8 from J, leaving 16 bases between them.

This clone occurred once. The chain carries TRBV10-3 and TRBJ2-3, with 8 bases lining up with TRBD2. V was pared by 7 bases and J by 5 bases, with 11 bases of the junction left unmatched. Germline V gene lookup returns CDR1 ENHRY and CDR2 SYGVKD. CDR3 length: 15 amino acids. CDR3 protein: CAITPEAGAVDTQYF. CDR3 bases: TGTGCCATCACCCCCGAAGCGGGGGCGGTAGATACGCAGTATTTT.

CDR3 loop: CASSFGFDEQYF. The CDR3 DNA reads as TGTGCCAGCAGTTTCGGGTTCGACGAGCAGTACTTC. The J gene is TRBJ2-7, the V gene TRBV12-3 or TRBV12-4, with D uncertain. V was cut by 3 bases and J by 5 bases, with 8 bases left in between. CDR3 length: 12 residues.

V usage is TRBV19 and J usage is TRBJ2-2, with a weak D call TRBD2 (6 bases). CDR3 length: 16 residues. V lost 6 bases to trimming and J lost 4 bases, with 18 bases between them. Looked up from germline, CDR1 is LNHDA and CDR2 is SQIVND (reference sequence). CDR3 in amino acids: CASSPIEQRVTGELFF. The CDR3 DNA follows: TGTGCCAGTAGCCCAATAGAACAGCGGGTCACCGGGGAGCTGTTTTTT. Together with reference TRBV19 and TRBJ2-2, the CDR3 gives the full variable domain: DGGITQSPKYLFRKEGQNVTLSCEQNLNHDAMYWYRQDPGQGLRLIYYSQIVNDFQKGDIAEGYSVSREKKESFPLTVTSAQKNPTAFYLCASSPIEQRVTGELFFGEGSRLTVL.

The V call is TRBV28, the J call TRBJ1-1; a weak D match, TRBD1 (6 bases). The CDR3 length is 15 residues. V dropped 4 bases and J dropped 4 bases, with 16 bases sitting between them. The germline gives CDR1 MDHEN, CDR2 SYDVKM. Written as DNA, the CDR3 is TGTGCCAGCAGTTCGGGACAACTTAGAAGCACTGAAGCTTTCTTT. This codes for CASSSGQLRSTEAFF.

About this clone itself: The sample carries other DNA sequences with the same CDR3. The chain combines TRBV18 with TRBJ1-2; D gene unclear. The CDR3 runs to 13 residues. Germline assignment: CDR1 KGHSH and CDR2 LQKENI. Deletions cut 0 bases from V and 8 bases from J, with 10 bases between. The CDR3 DNA sequence: TGTGCCAGCTCACCACCGTCCGGGGTCGGCTACACCTTC. Residues: CASSPPSGVGYTF.

The chain carries TRBV28 and TRBJ1-5; tentative D call: TRBD1 (6 bases). The germline CDR1 and CDR2 sequences are MDHEN and SYDVKM. V was trimmed by 7 bases and J by 6 bases, leaving 10 bases between them. The CDR3 totals 12 residues. DNA for the CDR3: TGTGCCAGCAAGGTGGACAGTCAGCCCCAGCATTTT. The encoded protein is CASKVDSQPQHF.

There are a few counts of this clone. V gene TRBV19 combines with J gene TRBJ1-1, with 9 bases that match TRBD1. The germline V gene encodes CDR1 LNHDA and CDR2 SQIVND (reference sequence). The CDR3 sequence is 15 residues long. V lost 7 bases to trimming and J lost 6 bases; unmatched junction nucleotides: 12. The CDR3 sequence is CASTLQGAGLSEAFF. CDR3 nucleotides: TGTGCCAGTACCTTACAGGGGGCAGGGCTGTCTGAAGCTTTCTTT. Full variable domain (missing parts from reference TRBV19 and TRBJ1-1): DGGITQSPKYLFRKEGQNVTLSCEQNLNHDAMYWYRQDPGQGLRLIYYSQIVNDFQKGDIAEGYSVSREKKESFPLTVTSAQKNPTAFYLCASTLQGAGLSEAFFGQGTRLTVV.

The gene calls are TRBV12-5 and TRBJ1-6; D uncertain. Per germline, CDR1 LGHNT and CDR2 FRNRAP. Deletions cut 1 base from V and 10 bases from J, with 14 bases between. The CDR3 extends over 15 amino acids. In nucleotides, the CDR3 is TGTGCTAGTGGTTTGGCCCCGGGGAGTGGGTCACCCCTCCACTTT. This gives the protein CASGLAPGSGSPLHF. Together with reference TRBV12-5 and TRBJ1-6, the CDR3 gives the full variable domain: DARVTQTPRHKVTEMGQEVTMRCQPILGHNTVFWYRQTMMQGLELLAYFRNRAPLDDSGMPKDRFSAEMPDATLATLKIQPSEPRDSAVYFCASGLAPGSGSPLHFGNGTRLTVT.

J is TRBJ1-4 and V is TRBV10-3, with D perhaps matching TRBD1 (5 bases). CDR1 is ENHRY, CDR2 SYGVKD, per germline. The CDR3 has 14 amino acids. The V and J ends lost 6 bases and 5 bases respectively, with 13 bases between them. For the CDR3, the DNA is TGTGCCATCAGGGGACCGGGGGAAAATGAAAAACTGTTTTTT. Encoded protein: CAIRGPGENEKLFF.

V usage is TRBV4-1 and J usage is TRBJ1-2; 8 bases fit TRBD1. CDR3 size: 15 residues. Germline lookup yields CDR1 MGHRA and CDR2 YSYEKL. With 0 bases clipped from V and 7 bases from J, the junction kept 7 bases outside the gene matches. The CDR3 DNA sequence: TGCGCCAGCAGCCAAGATTGGCAGGGGGCGCTTGGCTACACCTTC. Translation gives CASSQDWQGALGYTF.

V usage is TRBV6-1 and J usage is TRBJ2-1; 8 bases agree with TRBD1. With V trimmed by 3 bases and J by 5 bases, 6 bases remained unmatched. The CDR3 totals 15 residues. Germline V CDR1 and CDR2: MNHNS, SASEGT. CDR3 in amino acids: CASSDGQGGNNEQFF. The CDR3 region has the DNA TGTGCCAGCAGTGACGGACAGGGAGGAAACAATGAGCAGTTCTTC.